Here is one T cell receptor beta chain with its context. Its antigen is as yet unknown. Deletions cut 3 bases from V and 5 bases from J, with 17 bases between. CDR3 size: 15 residues. Germline V gene data show CDR1 as DFQATT and CDR2 as SNEGSKA (reference sequence). The sample is drawn from a study of CD8+CD57+ T cells in acquired aplastic anemia. Whole-study findings and limits: The same twenty-nine CD8+ CDR3 sequences occurred in patients and in controls.

Genomic DNA was employed as the template in profiling TCR beta VDJ and CDR3. Via MiXCR, TCRdb re-called the reads, giving one row per CDR3 protein. The sample has 150,000 to 200,000 distinct CDR3 sequences, less than 60% seen once; the top ten hold approximately 9.4%. CD8+CD57+ cell expansion had been shown by flow cytometry in patients chosen for sequencing. All participating patients were living with severe acquired aplastic anemia. The sequenced sample consisted of sorted CD4+, CD8+, or CD8+CD57+ T cells (not recorded which) from PBMCs. The chain carries TRBV20-1 and TRBJ2-1; possible D gene TRBD2, 6 bases. This TCR was recovered from a human donor with aplastic anemia. DNA of the CDR3: TGCAGTGCTAGGCCCGGGACTCGACCTCACAATGAGCAGTTCTTC. The encoded protein is CSARPGTRPHNEQFF.